This entry describes one T cell receptor (beta chain). Its target is not known. The data were taken from a study of T cell responses to AZD1222 COVID-19 vaccine. Study outcomes and limitations: It was only after the peak T cell response that any repertoires were sampled. Elevations in Spike-specific TCR breadth and depth followed administration of two AZD1222 doses.

The CDR3 sequence is 13 residues long. V was trimmed by 6 bases and J by 9 bases, leaving 17 bases between them. Germline CDR1 and CDR2: MNHEY and SVGAGI. Assay: immunoSEQ multiplex PCR; the TCRdb copy retains only in-frame clones and omits some. The repertoire includes under 150,000 clones, 75% to 95% of them detected once, and 2.8% sits in the top ten. The sequenced sample was peripheral blood, obtained on day 0 of MenACWY control vaccination. The gene calls are TRBV6-5 and TRBJ1-2; D is uncertain. This TCR was recovered from an adult in good health. The CDR3 sequence: CASSTETSSRYTF. Here the CDR3 DNA reads TGTGCCAGCAGCACAGAAACCTCCTCGCGCTACACCTTC.